This T cell receptor beta chain was recovered during a study of beta chain features in type 1 diabetes. In the study overall: Examined across all samples were about 110 million sorted cells.

Whole-study results and caveats: Across all four CD4+ subsets, people with type 1 diabetes showed modestly shorter TCRB CDR3s. In type 1 diabetes patients, VDJ junctions had fewer insertions; deletions at these junctions were more frequent.

The authors reverse transcribed all of the isolated RNA, so sequencing captured expressed TCRB transcripts. Using immunoSEQ multiplex PCR, the repertoire was profiled, and TCRdb retains in-frame clones only, with some absent. The table lists under 800,000 clones, 15% to 17% of them singletons, with about 0.086% in the top ten. For this clone: Its antigen is undetermined.

The V gene's germline CDR1 is SEHNR and CDR2 FQNEAQ (reference sequence). The CDR3 runs 15 residues. V shed 0 bases, J shed 7 bases, and the junction held 2 bases outside the gene matches. The V and J genes are TRBV7-9 and TRBJ2-1; 11 nucleotides align to TRBD2. This TCR was recovered from a man younger than 35 in good health. Source material: naive CD4+ T cells from blood. The CDR3 protein is CASSLASGRENEQFF. Here the CDR3 DNA reads TGTGCCAGCAGCTTAGCTAGCGGGAGGGAAAATGAGCAGTTCTTC.